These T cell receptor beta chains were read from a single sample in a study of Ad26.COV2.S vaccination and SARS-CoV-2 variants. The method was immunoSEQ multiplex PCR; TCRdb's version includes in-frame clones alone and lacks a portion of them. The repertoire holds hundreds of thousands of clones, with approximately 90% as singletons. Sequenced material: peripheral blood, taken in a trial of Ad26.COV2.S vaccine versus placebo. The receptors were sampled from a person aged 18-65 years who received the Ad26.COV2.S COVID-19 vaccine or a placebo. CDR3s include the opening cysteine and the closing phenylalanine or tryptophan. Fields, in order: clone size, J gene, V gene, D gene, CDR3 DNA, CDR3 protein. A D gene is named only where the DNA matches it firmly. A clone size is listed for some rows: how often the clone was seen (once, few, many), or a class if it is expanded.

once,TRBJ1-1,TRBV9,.,TGTGCCAGCAGCGTGGGATCAGGGTTCGAGGGCACTGAAGCTTTCTTT,CASSVGSGFEGTEAFF
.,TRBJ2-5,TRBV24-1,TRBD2,TGTGCCACCAGTGAGGGGGGACTAGCGGGGGATGAGACCCAGTACTTC,CATSEGGLAGDETQYF
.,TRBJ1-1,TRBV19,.,TGTGCCAGTAGTCTTGCACAGAACACTGAAGCTTTCTTT,CASSLAQNTEAFF
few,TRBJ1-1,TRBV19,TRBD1,TGTGCCAGTCGAATAGGACAGGGCTCTGACGAAGCTTTCTTT,CASRIGQGSDEAFF
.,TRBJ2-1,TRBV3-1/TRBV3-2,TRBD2,TGTGCCAGCAGCCGGGGACTAGCGGGAGTTTTGTTCTTC,CASSRGLAGVLFF
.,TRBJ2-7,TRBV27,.,TGTGCCAGCAGTTTGGGGAGTACCTACGAGCAGTACTTC,CASSLGSTYEQYF
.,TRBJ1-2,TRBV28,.,TGTGCCAGCAGTTTACCCGACAAGAGGGGCTATGGCTACACCTTC,CASSLPDKRGYGYTF
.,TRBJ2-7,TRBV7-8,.,TGTGCCAGCAGCTCCCCGGGGGTAGGGTCCTACGAGCAGTACTTC,CASSSPGVGSYEQYF
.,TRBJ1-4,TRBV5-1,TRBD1,TGCGCCAGCAGCTTGGAGCACAGGGGGCCTGAAAAACTGTTTTTT,CASSLEHRGPEKLFF
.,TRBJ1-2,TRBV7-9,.,TGTGCCAGCAGCTTAGAGGGAGGGTGGATCTATGGCTACACCTTC,CASSLEGGWIYGYTF
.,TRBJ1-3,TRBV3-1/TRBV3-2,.,TGTGCCAGCAGCCAAGATCAGGAGCAGGGGAACACCATATATTTT,CASSQDQEQGNTIYF
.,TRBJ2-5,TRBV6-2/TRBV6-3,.,TGTGCCAGCAGCGACACAGGGAGGGAGGAGACCCAGTACTTC,CASSDTGREETQYF
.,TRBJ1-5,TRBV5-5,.,TGTGCCAGCAGCTTGTACCGGGACACTATTAGCAATCAGCCCCAGCATTTT,CASSLYRDTISNQPQHF
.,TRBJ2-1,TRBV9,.,TGTGCCAGCAGCGCTGGAGGGGGGTGGGACAATGAGCAGTTCTTC,CASSAGGGWDNEQFF
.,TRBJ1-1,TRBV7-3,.,TGTGCCAGCAGCTTAGGTGGGCCAACTGAAGCTTTCTTT,CASSLGGPTEAFF
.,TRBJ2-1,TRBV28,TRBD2,TGTGCCAGCAGTTTGTATCTAGCGGGACCCGGTATCAATGAGCAGTTCTTC,CASSLYLAGPGINEQFF
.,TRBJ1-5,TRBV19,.,TGTGCCAGTAGTAGTGGATCAGCCAGGGCGGCCCAGCATTTT,CASSSGSARAAQHF
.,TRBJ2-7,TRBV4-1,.,TGCGCCAGCAGCCAATACGTGACCTTGCTCGGGCAGTACTTC,CASSQYVTLLGQYF
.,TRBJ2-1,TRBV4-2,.,TGTGCCAGCAGCTCCGACGGGAGCTCCTACAATGAGCAGTTCTTC,CASSSDGSSYNEQFF
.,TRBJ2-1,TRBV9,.,TGTGCCAGCAGCGTAGCTCTGGACAATGAGCAGTTCTTC,CASSVALDNEQFF
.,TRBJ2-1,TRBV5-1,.,TGCGCCAGCAGCCCCAATCTTGCGGACAATGAGCAGTTCTTC,CASSPNLADNEQFF
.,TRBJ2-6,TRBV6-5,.,TGTGCCAGCAGTTACGGGGGAAGATCTGGGGCCAACGTCCTGACTTTC,CASSYGGRSGANVLTF
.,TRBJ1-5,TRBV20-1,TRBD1,TGCAGTGCTAGTCCATTACAGGGGGTCGTGAGCAATCAGCCCCAGCATTTT,CSASPLQGVVSNQPQHF
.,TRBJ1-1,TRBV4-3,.,TGCGCCAGCAGCCAAGGTCAGGGAGGAAGTGAAGCTTTCTTT,CASSQGQGGSEAFF
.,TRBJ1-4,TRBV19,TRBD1,TGTGCCAGTAGGGGGACAGGGGTTGAAAAACTGTTTTTT,CASRGTGVEKLFF
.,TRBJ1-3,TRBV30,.,TGTGCCTGGAATCCACAGGGAAAGTCTGGAAACACCATATATTTT,CAWNPQGKSGNTIYF
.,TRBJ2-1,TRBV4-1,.,TGCGCCAGCAGCCAAGATAATTCTAGGGGGGGATACAATGAGCAGTTCTTC,CASSQDNSRGGYNEQFF
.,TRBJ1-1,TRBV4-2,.,TGTGCCAGCACCCCTGGGGCGCGTACTGAAGCTTTCTTT,CASTPGARTEAFF
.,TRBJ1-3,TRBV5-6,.,TGTGCCAGCAGCCTGGGGTCCTCTGGAAACACCATATATTTT,CASSLGSSGNTIYF
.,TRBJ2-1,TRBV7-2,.,TGTGCCAGCAGCTCTGAAGAACACAATGAGCAGTTCTTC,CASSSEEHNEQFF
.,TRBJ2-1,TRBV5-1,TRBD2,TGCGCCAGCAGCTTACTAGCGGGAGTCTACAATGAGCAGTTCTTC,CASSLLAGVYNEQFF
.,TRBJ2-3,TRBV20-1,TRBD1,TGCAGTGCTAGTGTGGACAGGGCTTTCACAGATACGCAGTATTTT,CSASVDRAFTDTQYF
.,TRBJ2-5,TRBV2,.,TGTGCCAGCAGTGATAGCACAGCCCAAGAGACCCAGTACTTC,CASSDSTAQETQYF
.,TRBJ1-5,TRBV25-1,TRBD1,TGTGCCAGCAGTAGAGGGGGCGACCATCAGCCCCAGCATTTT,CASSRGGDHQPQHF
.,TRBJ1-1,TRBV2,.,TGTGCCAGCAGTTCGACCCTGAACACTGAAGCTTTCTTT,CASSSTLNTEAFF
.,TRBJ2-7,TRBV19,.,TGTGCCAGTAGTATAGCCCTAGGTCAGGACTACGAGCAGTACTTC,CASSIALGQDYEQYF
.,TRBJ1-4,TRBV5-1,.,TGCGCCAGCAGCTTGTCAGGGACTGCACCTAATGAAAAACTGTTTTTT,CASSLSGTAPNEKLFF
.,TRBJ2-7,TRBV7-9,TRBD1,TGTGCCAGCAGCTTCGCTAGGACAGGTCACTACGAGCAGTACTTC,CASSFARTGHYEQYF
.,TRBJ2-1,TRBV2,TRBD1,TGTGCCAGCACTCAGGACAGGGTGGGGAATGAGCAGTTCTTC,CASTQDRVGNEQFF
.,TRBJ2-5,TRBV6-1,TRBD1,TGTGCCAGCAGTGAAGCCACCTACGCCGGACAGGGGCTCGAAGAGACCCAGTACTTC,CASSEATYAGQGLEETQYF
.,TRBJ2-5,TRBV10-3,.,TGTGCCATCAGTGAGATGGCAGGGGGGCCTGAGACCCAGTACTTC,CAISEMAGGPETQYF
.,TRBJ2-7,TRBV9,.,TGTGCCAGCAGCCCTAGTAGCGGTTCAACCTACGAGCAGTACTTC,CASSPSSGSTYEQYF
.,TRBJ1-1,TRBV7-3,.,TGTGCCAGCAGCAGGGGGTCGTCTGAAAACACTGAAGCTTTCTTT,CASSRGSSENTEAFF
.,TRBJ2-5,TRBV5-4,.,TGTGCCAGCAGCTTTGGCACGCAAGAGACCCAGTACTTC,CASSFGTQETQYF
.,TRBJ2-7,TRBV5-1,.,TGCGCCAGCTCAACAGGGGAGCGGGAGAGCTACGAGCAGTACTTC,CASSTGERESYEQYF
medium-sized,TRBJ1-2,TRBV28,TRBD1,TGTGCCAGCATGCCTCGGGACAGGGGTGGAGGCTACACCTTC,CASMPRDRGGGYTF
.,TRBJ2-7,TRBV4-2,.,TGTGCCAGCAGCCAAGATACCGGGGCGACCTACGAGCAGTACTTC,CASSQDTGATYEQYF
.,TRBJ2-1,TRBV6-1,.,TGTGCCAGCAGTGAACTCCCGGGTACCTACAATGAGCAGTTCTTC,CASSELPGTYNEQFF
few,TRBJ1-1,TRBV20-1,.,TGCAGTATAAAGGGGGGCGGTGAAGCTTTCTTT,CSIKGGGEAFF
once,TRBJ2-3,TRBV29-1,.,TGCAGCGTTGATTACGGGAGTTCTGTCTCAGATACGCAGTATTTT,CSVDYGSSVSDTQYF
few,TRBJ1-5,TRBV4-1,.,TGCGCCAGCAGCCAAGTTTACAGGAATAGCAATCAGCCCCAGCATTTT,CASSQVYRNSNQPQHF
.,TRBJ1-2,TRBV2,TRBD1,TGTGCCAGCAACCTAGGGACAGATGGAGACTATGGCTACACCTTC,CASNLGTDGDYGYTF
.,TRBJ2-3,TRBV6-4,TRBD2,TGTGCCAGCCCCGGACTAGCGGGGAGCACAGATACGCAGTATTTT,CASPGLAGSTDTQYF
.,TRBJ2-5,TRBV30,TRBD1,TGTGCCTGGAGTGGCCAGGGACAGGGGAAGAGAGAGACCCAGTACTTC,CAWSGQGQGKRETQYF
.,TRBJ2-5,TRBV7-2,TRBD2,TGTGCCAGCAGCCTGGGACTAGCGGGGGGGATGGAGACCCAGTACTTC,CASSLGLAGGMETQYF